One sample yielded the 16 T cell receptor beta chains listed below, sequenced in a study of blood T cells in healthy people across ages. Using a J-beta primer mix together with a sample-barcoded 5' primer, a second PCR was run for about 6 to 11 cycles. Each CDR3 protein gets one entry after TCRdb re-called the 5' RACE reads with MiXCR. Here the sample spans approximately 960,000 distinct CDR3 sequences, around 29% being singletons. Separately, the same data were catalogued under a study of T cells of mothers and their children.

Sequencing used blood. The origin of the receptors is a woman aged 40 to 50 in good health.

This clonotype was counted at least ten times. The chain joins TRBV28 to TRBJ2-1, with D possibly TRBD2 on 6 matching bases. V lost 3 bases and J 4 bases, leaving 13 bases between the germline ends. Germline loops: CDR1 MDHEN, CDR2 SYDVKM. This CDR3 spans 15 amino acids. The CDR3 nucleotides are TGTGCCAGCAGTTTCATGAGCGGGCGATACAATGAGCAGTTCTTC. Protein sequence: CASSFMSGRYNEQFF.

The chain links TRBV12-3 or TRBV12-4 to TRBJ1-5, with D hard to call. Between the trimmed V and J ends, which lost 2 bases and 6 bases, there was a span of 11 bases. The CDR3 has 14 amino acids. This CDR3 is CASSLSGSGQPQHF. The CDR3 DNA reads TGTGCCAGCAGTTTATCCGGTTCTGGTCAGCCCCAGCATTTT.

The gene calls are TRBV28 and TRBJ2-2; D might be TRBD1 (5 bases). Germline CDR1 is MDHEN and CDR2 is SYDVKM. V lost 11 bases and J lost 1, with 8 bases in between. This CDR3 spans 12 amino acids. DNA for the CDR3: TGTGCCTGCCAGGGGAACACCGGGGAGCTGTTTTTT. Translating it yields CACQGNTGELFF.

The rearrangement uses TRBV6-5 and TRBJ2-1, with D maybe TRBD1 (6 bases). The CDR3 is 16 amino acids. CDR1 and CDR2 from the germline V gene are MNHEY and SVGAGI. Trimming removed 4 bases at V and 3 bases at J, with 16 bases between. CDR3 region: CASSFQTGTSYNEQFF. CDR3 in DNA: TGTGCCAGCAGTTTCCAAACCGGGACAAGCTACAATGAGCAGTTCTTC.

This chain joins TRBV11-2 and TRBJ2-1; TRBD1 or TRBD2 may be the D gene (5 bases each). V was trimmed by 6 bases and J by 8 bases, leaving 14 bases between them. This CDR3 is 13 amino acids long. CDR1 and CDR2 (germline): SGHAT, FQNNGV. The CDR3 DNA follows: TGTGCCAGCAGTGTTCAATGGGGGTATGAGCAGTTCTTC. Amino acid sequence: CASSVQWGYEQFF.

A few counts support this clonotype. The chain joins TRBV12-3 or TRBV12-4 to TRBJ2-5; no clear D. This CDR3 is built from 14 residues. Trimming took 1 base from V and 5 from J, leaving 11 bases between them. The CDR3 region is CASSLVRLGETQYF. The CDR3 nucleotides are TGTGCCAGCAGTTTAGTAAGGCTGGGGGAGACCCAGTACTTC.

This chain connects TRBV20-1 to TRBJ2-5, with 8 bases that match TRBD2. The V gene's germline CDR1 is DFQATT and CDR2 SNEGSKA (reference sequence). The CDR3 has 13 residues. V gave up 3 bases and J gave up 7 bases; unmatched junction bases: 7. CDR3 region: CSARASGGGTQYF. In DNA form, the CDR3 reads TGCAGTGCTAGGGCCAGCGGGGGTGGGACCCAGTACTTC.

For this clonotype: A much larger clone differs from this one at a single base, so this may be a read error. The chain carries TRBV19 and TRBJ1-2; perhaps TRBD1 as D (5 bases). V was pared by 5 bases and J by 4 bases, with 20 bases between. Germline lookup yields CDR1 LNHDA and CDR2 SQIVND (reference sequence). This CDR3 is 16 amino acids long. The CDR3: CASSFDKSGTGYGYTF. The CDR3 bases are TGTGCCAGTAGTTTTGACAAATCAGGGACGGGCTATGGCTACACCTTC.

V is TRBV20-1 and J is TRBJ1-5; D remains ambiguous. Germline loops: CDR1 DFQATT, CDR2 SNEGSKA (reference sequence). The length of the CDR3 is 17 residues. V gave up 4 bases and J gave up 2 bases, with 21 bases separating them. The CDR3: CSAMRLGIRTGNQPQHF. The CDR3 nucleotides read TGCAGTGCTATGAGGTTGGGGATTCGTACAGGCAATCAGCCCCAGCATTTT.

The chain is built from TRBV12-3 or TRBV12-4 and TRBJ1-2; unclear D gene. Trimming took off 6 bases at V and 8 bases at J, with 10 bases between the two ends. The length of the CDR3 is 11 residues. CDR3 amino acids: CASSRSGGYTF. The CDR3 DNA follows: TGTGCCAGCAGCCGCTCCGGGGGCTACACCTTC.

Worth noting for this clonotype: Just one base apart from a much larger clone, this may be a read error. The gene calls are TRBV3-1 and TRBJ2-7; D not resolved. Germline V lookup: CDR1 LGHDT, CDR2 YNNKEL (reference sequence). This CDR3 spans 12 amino acids. CDR3 in DNA: TGTGCCAACAGCCAAGTCAATCGCGAGCAGTACTTC. Translated: CANSQVNREQYF.

This clonotype was recorded a few times. CDR3 bases: TGCAGTGCTGATTGGCAGGGTGAAGAAAAACTGTTTTTT. This encodes CSADWQGEEKLFF. V is TRBV20-1 and J is TRBJ1-4, with D maybe TRBD1 (5 bases). CDR3 length: 13 amino acids. V lost 5 bases, J lost 8 bases, and 15 bases lay in between. Germline V gene data show CDR1 as DFQATT and CDR2 as SNEGSKA (reference sequence).

This clonotype was observed many times. The chain is built from TRBV19 and TRBJ2-7; 9 bases line up with TRBD1. Germline loops: CDR1 LNHDA, CDR2 SQIVND (reference sequence). J was trimmed by 6 bases and V by 10 bases; bases with no gene match: 10. This CDR3 is 13 amino acids long. The CDR3 DNA reads as TGTGCCACCGCCCCGGACAGGGGCGGCGAGCAGTACTTC. Protein product: CATAPDRGGEQYF.

This chain joins TRBV24-1 and TRBJ2-5, with a possible D match to TRBD1 (6 bases). The CDR3 totals 15 residues. V was pared by 2 bases and J by 2 bases, with 11 bases between. Germline CDR1 KGHDR, CDR2 SFDVKD. The CDR3 nucleotides read TGTGCCACCAGTGATTCCCAACAGGGACAAGAGACCCAGTACTTC. It specifies CATSDSQQGQETQYF.

The rearrangement uses TRBV2 and TRBJ2-7; D ambiguous. The end of the DNA fits TRBJ2-5 better, so the J call may be wrong. Germline CDR1 is SNHLY and CDR2 is FYNNEI. The CDR3 covers 14 residues. Here the CDR3 DNA reads TGTGCCATCACAAACCAATGGGGCCAAGAGACCCAGTACTTC. Translation: CAITNQWGQETQYF.

V and J are TRBV20-1 and TRBJ2-7; TRBD2 matches 8 bases. Per the germline V gene, CDR1 is DFQATT and CDR2 is SNEGSKA (reference sequence). Unmatched junction bases numbered 6, after V lost 6 bases and J lost 2 bases. The CDR3 spans 13 residues. CDR3 in amino acids: CSASRGATYEQYF. CDR3 coding DNA: TGCAGTGCGTCGCGGGGGGCAACCTACGAGCAGTACTTC.